This TCR beta chain derives from a study of CD8+ T cells in alopecia areata. Whole-study findings and limits: Clonality was higher in lesional than normal scalp, especially in alopecia totalis/universalis. Persistence of many expanded lesional clones was seen in scalp and blood during tofacitinib. Among the top 100, expanded CD8+ clones, as well as scalp clonality, were significantly decreased by tofacitinib.

Investigators isolated RNA and reverse transcribed it into cDNA to act as the sequencing template. Sequencing was performed with immunoSEQ multiplex PCR; in TCRdb, only in-frame clones are kept and a portion is missing. The table has about 290,000 clones, roughly 64% seen once. On this clone: The antigen remains undetermined.

Noted treatment: oral pan-JAK inhibitor, 5-10 mg twice daily. Alopecia areata patients gave lesional scalp punch biopsies and peripheral blood samples. The CDR3 covers 14 residues. Looked up from germline, CDR1 is SQVTM and CDR2 is ANQGSEA. V lost 5 bases to trimming and J lost 0 bases, with 10 bases between them. The J gene is TRBJ2-2, the V gene TRBV29-1; D remains ambiguous. This receptor was obtained from a human donor with alopecia areata. The specimen comprised CD4+ T cells sorted from blood, sampled at week 24, from a patient treated with tofacitinib. CDR3 loop: CSVRQAANTGELFF. The CDR3 coding sequence is TGCAGCGTTCGCCAGGCCGCGAACACCGGGGAGCTGTTTTTT.